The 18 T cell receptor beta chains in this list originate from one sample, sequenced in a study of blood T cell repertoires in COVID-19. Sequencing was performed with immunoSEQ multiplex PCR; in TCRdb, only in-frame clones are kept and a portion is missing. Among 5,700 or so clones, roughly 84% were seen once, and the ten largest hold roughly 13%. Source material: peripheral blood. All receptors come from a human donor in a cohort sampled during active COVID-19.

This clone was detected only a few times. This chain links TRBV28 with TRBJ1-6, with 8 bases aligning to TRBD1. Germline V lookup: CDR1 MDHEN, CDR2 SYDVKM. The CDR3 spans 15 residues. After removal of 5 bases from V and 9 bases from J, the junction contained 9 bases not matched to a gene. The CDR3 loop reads CASSPPGQGLSPLHF. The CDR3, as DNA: TGTGCCAGCAGTCCCCCAGGACAGGGCCTTTCACCCCTCCACTTT.

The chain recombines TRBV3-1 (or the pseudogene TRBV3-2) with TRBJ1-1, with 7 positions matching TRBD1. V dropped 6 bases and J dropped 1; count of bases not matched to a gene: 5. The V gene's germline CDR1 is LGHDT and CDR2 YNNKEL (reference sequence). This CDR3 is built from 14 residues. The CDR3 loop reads CASRTDRANTEAFF. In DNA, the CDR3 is TGTGCCAGCAGAACAGACAGGGCGAACACTGAAGCTTTCTTT.

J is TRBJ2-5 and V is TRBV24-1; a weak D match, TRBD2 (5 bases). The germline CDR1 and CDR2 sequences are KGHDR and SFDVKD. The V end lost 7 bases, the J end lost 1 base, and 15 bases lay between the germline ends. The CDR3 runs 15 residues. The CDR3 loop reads CATSPGRAIQETQYF. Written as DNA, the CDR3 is TGTGCCACCAGCCCTGGGAGAGCAATCCAAGAGACCCAGTACTTC.

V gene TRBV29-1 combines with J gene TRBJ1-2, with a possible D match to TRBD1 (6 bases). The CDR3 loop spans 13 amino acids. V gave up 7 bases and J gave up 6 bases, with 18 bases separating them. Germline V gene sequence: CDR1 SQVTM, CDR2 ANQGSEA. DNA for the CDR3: TGCAGCGCTGGGGGGGGCGCCAGGGATGGCTACACCTTC. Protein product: CSAGGGARDGYTF.

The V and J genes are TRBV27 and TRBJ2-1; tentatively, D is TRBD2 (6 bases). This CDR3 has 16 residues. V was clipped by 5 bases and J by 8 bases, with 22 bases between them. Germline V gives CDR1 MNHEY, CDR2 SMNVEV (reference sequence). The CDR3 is CASSPLQAGWKHEQFF. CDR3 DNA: TGTGCCAGCAGTCCCCTCCAGGCGGGGTGGAAGCATGAGCAGTTCTTC.

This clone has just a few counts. The CDR3 is CAISQGSGANVLTF. CDR3 nucleotides: TGTGCCATCAGCCAGGGGTCTGGGGCCAACGTCCTGACTTTC. This chain joins TRBV10-3 and TRBJ2-6; weak D call: TRBD1 (6 bases). V lost 6 bases and J lost 1, with 7 bases in between. This CDR3 has 14 residues. The germline gives CDR1 ENHRY, CDR2 SYGVKD.

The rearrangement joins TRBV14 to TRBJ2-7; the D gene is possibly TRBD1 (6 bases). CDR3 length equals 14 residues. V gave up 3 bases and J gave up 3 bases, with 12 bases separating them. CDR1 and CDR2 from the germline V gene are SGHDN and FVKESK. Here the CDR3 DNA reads TGTGCCAGCAGCCATTGGGGACACCTCTACGAGCAGTACTTC. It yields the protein CASSHWGHLYEQYF. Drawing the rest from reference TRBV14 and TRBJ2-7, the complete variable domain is EAGVTQFPSHSVIEKGQTVTLRCDPISGHDNLYWYRRVMGKEIKFLLHFVKESKQDESGMPNNRFLAERTGGTYSTLKVQPAELEDSGVYFCASSHWGHLYEQYFGPGTRLTVT.

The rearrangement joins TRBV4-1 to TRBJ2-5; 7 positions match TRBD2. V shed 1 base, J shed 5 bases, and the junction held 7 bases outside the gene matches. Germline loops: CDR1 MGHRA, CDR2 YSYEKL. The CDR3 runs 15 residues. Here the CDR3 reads CASSQGSRGEETQYF. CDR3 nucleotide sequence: TGCGCCAGCAGCCAAGGTTCTCGGGGGGAGGAGACCCAGTACTTC.

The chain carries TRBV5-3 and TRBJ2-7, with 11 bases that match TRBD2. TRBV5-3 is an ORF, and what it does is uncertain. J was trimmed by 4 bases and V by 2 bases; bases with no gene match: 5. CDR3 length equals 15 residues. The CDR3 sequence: CARSLKLAGEYEQYF. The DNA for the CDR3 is TGTGCCAGAAGCTTAAAACTAGCGGGAGAGTACGAGCAGTACTTC.

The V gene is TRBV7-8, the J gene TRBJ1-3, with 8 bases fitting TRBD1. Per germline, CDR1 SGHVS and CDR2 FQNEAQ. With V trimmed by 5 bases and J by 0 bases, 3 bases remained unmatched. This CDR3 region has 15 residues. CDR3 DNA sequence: TGTGCCAGCAGCGACAGGGGTTTCTCTGGAAACACCATATATTTT. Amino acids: CASSDRGFSGNTIYF.

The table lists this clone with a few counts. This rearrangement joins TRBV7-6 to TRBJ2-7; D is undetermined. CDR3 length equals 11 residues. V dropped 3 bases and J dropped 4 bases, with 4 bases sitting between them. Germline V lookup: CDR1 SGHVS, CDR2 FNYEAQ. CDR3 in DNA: TGTGCCAGCAGCTTCCAATACGAGCAGTACTTC. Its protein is CASSFQYEQYF.

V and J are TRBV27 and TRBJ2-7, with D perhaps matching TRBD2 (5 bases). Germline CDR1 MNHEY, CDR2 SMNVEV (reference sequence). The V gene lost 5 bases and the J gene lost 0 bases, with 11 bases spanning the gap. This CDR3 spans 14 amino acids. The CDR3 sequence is CASSPRTASYEQYF. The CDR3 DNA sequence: TGTGCCAGCAGTCCCAGGACTGCCTCCTACGAGCAGTACTTC.

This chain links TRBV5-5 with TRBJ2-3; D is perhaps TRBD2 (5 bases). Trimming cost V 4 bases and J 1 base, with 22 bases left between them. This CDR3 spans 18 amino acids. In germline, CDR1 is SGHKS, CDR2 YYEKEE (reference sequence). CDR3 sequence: CASSRTGFGRQGTDTQYF. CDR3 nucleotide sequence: TGTGCCAGCAGCCGAACGGGATTCGGAAGACAAGGCACAGATACGCAGTATTTT. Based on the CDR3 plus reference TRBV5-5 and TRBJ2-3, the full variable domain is DAGVTQSPTHLIKTRGQQVTLRCSPISGHKSVSWYQQVLGQGPQFIFQYYEKEERGRGNFPDRFSARQFPNYSSELNVNALLLGDSALYLCASSRTGFGRQGTDTQYFGPGTRLTVL.

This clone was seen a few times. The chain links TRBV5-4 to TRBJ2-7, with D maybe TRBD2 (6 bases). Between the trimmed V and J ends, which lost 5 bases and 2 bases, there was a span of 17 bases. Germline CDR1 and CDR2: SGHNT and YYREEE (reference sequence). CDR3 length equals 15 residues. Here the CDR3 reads CASSLVPGLTYEQYF. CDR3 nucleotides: TGTGCCAGCAGTTTAGTTCCGGGACTCACCTACGAGCAGTACTTC. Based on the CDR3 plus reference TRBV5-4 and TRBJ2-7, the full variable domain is ETGVTQSPTHLIKTRGQQVTLRCSSQSGHNTVSWYQQALGQGPQFIFQYYREEENGRGNFPPRFSGLQFPNYSSELNVNALELDDSALYLCASSLVPGLTYEQYFGPGTRLTVT.

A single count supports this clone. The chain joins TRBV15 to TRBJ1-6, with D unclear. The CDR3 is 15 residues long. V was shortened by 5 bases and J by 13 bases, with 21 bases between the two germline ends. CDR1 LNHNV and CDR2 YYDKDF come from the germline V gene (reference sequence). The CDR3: CATSQISLPASPLHF. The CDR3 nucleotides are TGTGCCACCAGCCAGATCTCACTCCCAGCGTCCCCCCTCCACTTT.

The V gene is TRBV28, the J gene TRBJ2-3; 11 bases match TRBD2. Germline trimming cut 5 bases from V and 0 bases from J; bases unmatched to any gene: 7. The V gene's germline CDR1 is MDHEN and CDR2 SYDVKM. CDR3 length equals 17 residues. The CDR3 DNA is TGTGCCAGCAGTCCTAGCGGGAGGCTCCTTAGCACAGATACGCAGTATTTT. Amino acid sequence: CASSPSGRLLSTDTQYF. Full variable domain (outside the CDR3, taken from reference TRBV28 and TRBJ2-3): DVKVTQSSRYLVKRTGEKVFLECVQDMDHENMFWYRQDPGLGLRLIYFSYDVKMKEKGDIPEGYSVSREKKERFSLILESASTNQTSMYLCASSPSGRLLSTDTQYFGPGTRLTVL.

The CDR3 protein is CASSQRSSLLAGVGDEQFF. The CDR3 DNA is TGCGCCAGCAGCCAGCGATCCAGTCTACTAGCGGGAGTCGGGGATGAGCAGTTCTTC. This chain joins TRBV4-1 and TRBJ2-1; 11 nucleotides match TRBD2. Germline trimming cut 3 bases from V and 8 bases from J; bases unmatched to any gene: 18. In germline, CDR1 is MGHRA, CDR2 YSYEKL. This CDR3 has 19 residues.

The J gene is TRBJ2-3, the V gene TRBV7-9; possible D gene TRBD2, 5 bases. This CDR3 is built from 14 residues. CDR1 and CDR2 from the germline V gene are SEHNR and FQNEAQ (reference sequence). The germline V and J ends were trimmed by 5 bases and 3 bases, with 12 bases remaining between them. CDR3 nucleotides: TGTGCCAGCAGCGCCTCTAGGGAGACAGATACGCAGTATTTT. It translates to CASSASRETDTQYF.